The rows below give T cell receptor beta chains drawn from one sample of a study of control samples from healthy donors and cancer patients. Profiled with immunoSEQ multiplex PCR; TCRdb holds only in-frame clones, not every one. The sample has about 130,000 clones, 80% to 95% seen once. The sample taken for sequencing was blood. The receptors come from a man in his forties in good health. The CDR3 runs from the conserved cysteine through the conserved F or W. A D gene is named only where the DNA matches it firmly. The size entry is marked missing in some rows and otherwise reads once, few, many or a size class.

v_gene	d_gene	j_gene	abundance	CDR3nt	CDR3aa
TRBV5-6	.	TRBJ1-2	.	TGTGCCAGCAGCTTGGGACAGGACTATGGCTACACCTTC	CASSLGQDYGYTF
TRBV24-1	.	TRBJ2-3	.	TGTGCCACCAGTGAGGGGGGCCGGTTGGATACGCAGTATTTT	CATSEGGRLDTQYF
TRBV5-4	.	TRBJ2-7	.	TGTGCCAGCAGCTTGGCTCAGGGAAGCTCCTACGAGCAGTACTTC	CASSLAQGSSYEQYF
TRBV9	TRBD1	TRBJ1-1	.	TGTGCCAGCAGCGCGCAGGGGGTAGGCACTGAAGCTTTCTTT	CASSAQGVGTEAFF
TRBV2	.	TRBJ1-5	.	TGTGCCAGCAAGGTAGGGGTTCAGCCCCAGCATTTT	CASKVGVQPQHF
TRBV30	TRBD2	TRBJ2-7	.	TGTGCCTGGAGGGCTAGCGGGGGCGAGCAGTACTTC	CAWRASGGEQYF
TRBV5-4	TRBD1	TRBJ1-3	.	TGTGCCAGCAGCCCAGACAGGGCGCCGGGAAACACCATATATTTT	CASSPDRAPGNTIYF
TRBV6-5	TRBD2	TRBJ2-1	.	TGTGCCAGCAGGACCACGGGGGGGAGGTACAATGAGCAGTTCTTC	CASRTTGGRYNEQFF
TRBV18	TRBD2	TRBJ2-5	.	TGTGCCAGCTCACCCCTGAGGCCTAGCGGGCTACAAGAGACCCAGTACTTC	CASSPLRPSGLQETQYF
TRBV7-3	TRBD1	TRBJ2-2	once	TGTGCCAGCAGCCAAGCAGGGGGAGAGGGCGGGGAGCTGTTTTTT	CASSQAGGEGGELFF
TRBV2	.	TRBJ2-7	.	TGTGCCAGCAAATCACAGGGAAACTCCTACGAGCAGTACTTC	CASKSQGNSYEQYF
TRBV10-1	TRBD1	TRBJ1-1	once	TGCGCCAGCACCGCGCAGGGGGCAAAGGACACTGAAGCTTTCTTT	CASTAQGAKDTEAFF
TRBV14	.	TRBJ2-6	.	TGTGCCAGCAGTCTGACGGGGGCCAACGTCCTGACTTTC	CASSLTGANVLTF
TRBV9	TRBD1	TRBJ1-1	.	TGTGCCAGCACCCTTGTGGGACAGCACACTGAAGCTTTCTTT	CASTLVGQHTEAFF
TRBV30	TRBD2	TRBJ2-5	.	TGTGCCTGGGCGGGGGTTCAAGAGACCCAGTACTTC	CAWAGVQETQYF
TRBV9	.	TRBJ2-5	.	TGTGCCAGCAGCGTAGGTCGGGCGCGACAAGAGACCCAGTACTTC	CASSVGRARQETQYF
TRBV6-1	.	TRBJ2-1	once	TGTGCCAGCAGTGATCAGGGTTGGGGGTACAATGAGCAGTTCTTC	CASSDQGWGYNEQFF
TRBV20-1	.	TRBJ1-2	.	TGCAGTGCTAGAGATAGTGCTAGCTACACCTTC	CSARDSASYTF